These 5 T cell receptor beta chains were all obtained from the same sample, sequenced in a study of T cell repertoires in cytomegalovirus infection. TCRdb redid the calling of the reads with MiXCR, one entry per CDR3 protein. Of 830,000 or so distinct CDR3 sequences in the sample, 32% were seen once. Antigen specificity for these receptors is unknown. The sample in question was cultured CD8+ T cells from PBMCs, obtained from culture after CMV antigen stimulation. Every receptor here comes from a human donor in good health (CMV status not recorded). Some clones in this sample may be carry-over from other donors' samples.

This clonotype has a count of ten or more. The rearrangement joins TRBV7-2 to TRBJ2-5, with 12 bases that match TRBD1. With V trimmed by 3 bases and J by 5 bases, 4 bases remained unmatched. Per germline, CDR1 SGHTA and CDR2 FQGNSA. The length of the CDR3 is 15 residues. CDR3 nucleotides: TGTGCCAGCAGCTTTGGGACAGGGGGCTTGGAGACCCAGTACTTC. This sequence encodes CASSFGTGGLETQYF.

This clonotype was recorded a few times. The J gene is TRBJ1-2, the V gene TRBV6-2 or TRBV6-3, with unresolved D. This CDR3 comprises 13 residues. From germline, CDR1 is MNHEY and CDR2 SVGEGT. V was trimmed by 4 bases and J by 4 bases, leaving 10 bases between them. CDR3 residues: CASSFLRTYGYTF. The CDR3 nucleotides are TGTGCCAGCAGTTTCCTTCGGACCTATGGCTACACCTTC.

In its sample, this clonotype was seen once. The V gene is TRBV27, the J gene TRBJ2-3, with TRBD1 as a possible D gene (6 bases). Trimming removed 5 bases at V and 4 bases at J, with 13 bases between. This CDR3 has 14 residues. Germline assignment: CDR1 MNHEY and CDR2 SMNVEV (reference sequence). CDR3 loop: CASSITGSPDTQYF. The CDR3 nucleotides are TGTGCCAGCAGTATAACAGGGTCCCCAGATACGCAGTATTTT.

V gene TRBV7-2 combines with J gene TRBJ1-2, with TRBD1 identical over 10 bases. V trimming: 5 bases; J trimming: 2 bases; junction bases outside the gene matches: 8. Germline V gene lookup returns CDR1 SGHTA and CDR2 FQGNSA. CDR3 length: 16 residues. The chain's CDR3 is CASSPAGTGANYGYTF. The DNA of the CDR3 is TGTGCCAGCAGCCCGGCCGGGACAGGGGCAAACTATGGCTACACCTTC. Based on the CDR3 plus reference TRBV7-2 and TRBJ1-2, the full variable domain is GAGVSQSPSNKVTEKGKDVELRCDPISGHTALYWYRQSLGQGLEFLIYFQGNSAPDKSGLPSDRFSAERTGGSVSTLTIQRTQQEDSAVYLCASSPAGTGANYGYTFGSGTRLTVV.

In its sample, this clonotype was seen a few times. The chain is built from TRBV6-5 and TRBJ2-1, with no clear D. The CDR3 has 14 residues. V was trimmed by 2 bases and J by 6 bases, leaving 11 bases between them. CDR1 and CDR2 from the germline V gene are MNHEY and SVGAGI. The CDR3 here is CASSYPGRFNEQFF. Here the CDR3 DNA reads TGTGCCAGCAGTTACCCCGGACGGTTCAATGAGCAGTTCTTC.